The 7 T cell receptor beta chains presented below share a single source sample, sequenced in a study of T cell repertoires in cytomegalovirus infection. Antigens for these TCRs are unknown. TCRdb re-analysed the reads in MiXCR, keeping a single row per CDR3 protein. The table records about 830,000 distinct CDR3 sequences, around a third of them present only once. The sequences come from cultured CD8+ T cells from PBMCs, collected from culture after CMV antigen stimulation. All receptors derive from a human donor in good health (CMV status not recorded). Some clones in this sample may be carry-over from other donors' samples.

In its sample, this clonotype was seen a few times. The chain recombines TRBV18 with TRBJ1-1, with D perhaps matching TRBD1 (5 bases). This CDR3 is built from 13 residues. Germline assignment: CDR1 KGHSH and CDR2 LQKENI. V was clipped by 3 bases and J by 6 bases, with 11 bases between them. The CDR3 DNA follows: TGTGCCAGCTCACCCGACAGTTTCCCTGAAGCTTTCTTT. This translates into CASSPDSFPEAFF.

This clonotype was seen ten or more times. The chain is built from TRBV7-2 and TRBJ2-1, with 7 nucleotides matching TRBD2. CDR1 SGHTA and CDR2 FQGNSA come from the germline V gene. This CDR3 is built from 15 residues. J gave up 0 bases and V 6 bases, and 5 bases lay outside the gene matches. DNA for the CDR3: TGTGCCAGCAGAGCTCGGGGGGTCTCCTACAATGAGCAGTTCTTC. This encodes CASRARGVSYNEQFF.

The genes are TRBV19 and TRBJ1-1; D uncertain. The V end was cut by 1 base, the J end by 12 bases, with 9 bases between. The CDR3 covers 11 residues. Germline loops: CDR1 LNHDA, CDR2 SQIVND (reference sequence). CDR3 bases: TGTGCCAGTAGTATAGGAGTCAAGACTTTCTTT. Protein product: CASSIGVKTFF.

The genes are TRBV25-1 and TRBJ2-1; 7 bases fit TRBD1. V dropped 1 base and J dropped 3; count of bases not matched to a gene: 6. Germline lookup yields CDR1 MGHDK and CDR2 SYGVNS. The CDR3 length is 16 residues. The CDR3 nucleotides read TGTGCCAGCAGTGAATCCACAGGGGAAATCTACAATGAGCAGTTCTTC. It translates to CASSESTGEIYNEQFF.

This chain uses TRBV10-2 with TRBJ2-2, with 9 bases that match TRBD1. Losses at the gene ends were 8 bases for V and 7 bases for J; bases not matched to a gene: 14. This CDR3 is 16 amino acids long. The germline gives CDR1 WSHSY, CDR2 SAAADI. In DNA, the CDR3 is TGCGCCAGCCGACACAGGGGGCGGCATGAGGTCGGGGAGCTGTTTTTT. Its protein is CASRHRGRHEVGELFF.

The V call is TRBV12-3 or TRBV12-4, the J call TRBJ1-2; D is unclear. V lost 6 bases and J lost 6, with 11 bases in between. There are 12 residues in the CDR3. CDR3 sequence (DNA): TGTGCCAGCAGAGGTCGGCCACATGGCTACACCTTC. It codes for CASRGRPHGYTF.

There are many counts of this clonotype. The genes are TRBV28 and TRBJ1-5; TRBD1 matches at 7 bases. CDR1 is MDHEN and CDR2 is SYDVKM in the germline V gene. The J segment lost 3 bases and the V segment lost 5 bases, leaving 7 bases of the junction unmatched. The CDR3 has 15 amino acids. The CDR3 reads CASSLLRGNNQPQHF. CDR3 in DNA: TGTGCCAGCAGTCTCCTCAGGGGGAACAATCAGCCCCAGCATTTT.